This T cell receptor beta chain stems from a study of blood T cells in healthy people across ages. The V end lost 4 bases, the J end lost 8 bases, and 15 bases lay between the germline ends. This CDR3 has 13 amino acids. Germline CDR1 SGHRS, CDR2 YFSETQ. For the second PCR, which ran for roughly 7 to 11 cycles, a sample-barcoded 5' primer and a J-beta primer mix were used. Each TCR beta cDNA got a 12-nucleotide random molecular identifier. No fewer than 3 million CDR3-containing paired-end reads came from each sample. TCRdb recomputed calls from the 5' RACE reads with MiXCR, one row per CDR3 protein. The data hold hundreds of thousands of distinct CDR3 sequences, with 40% to 50% observed a single time.

The source material was blood. The receptor's source is a man older than 75 in good health. The chain uses TRBV5-1 and TRBJ1-2, with D unclear. CDR3 nucleotide sequence: TGCGCCAGCAGCCCCGACCCCGGACGGGGCTACACCTTC. Residues: CASSPDPGRGYTF.